The rows below give T cell receptor beta chains drawn from one sample of a study of T cells in Graves' hyperthyroidism and ophthalmopathy. TCRdb re-called the multiplex PCR reads through MiXCR, storing one row per CDR3 protein. The sample lists more than 500,000 distinct CDR3 sequences; 14% were seen once. Sequenced: blood. The receptors were gathered from a woman aged 40 to 55 with Graves' hyperthyroidism. Each CDR3 is given with its conserved first and last residue. D genes are given only for firm matches. Clone size appears in some rows only: once, few, many, or a class for an expanded clone.

d_call	v_call	clone_size	j_call	cdr3_nt	cdr3_aa
TRBD2	TRBV27	many	TRBJ2-3	TGTGCCAGCAGTTCCAGGCCCGGACTAGCGGGATTCACAGATACGCAGTATTTT	CASSSRPGLAGFTDTQYF
-	TRBV11-2	many	TRBJ1-2	TGTGCCAGCAGCTCCCCGGCGGAATACGGCTACACCTTC	CASSSPAEYGYTF
TRBD1	TRBV14	-	TRBJ1-2	TGTGCCAGCAGCCAAGGATCTTACTTAACAGGGGGTTCTGGCTACACCTTC	CASSQGSYLTGGSGYTF
-	TRBV11-2	-	TRBJ1-1	TGTGCCAGCAGCTTAGTTGTGCCCACCTTGAACACTGAAGCTTTCTTT	CASSLVVPTLNTEAFF
TRBD2	TRBV5-6	few	TRBJ2-1	TGTGCCAGCAGCTTGGGGACTAGCGGGGCGAGGAATGAGCAGTTCTTC	CASSLGTSGARNEQFF
-	TRBV6-1	many	TRBJ1-1	TGTGCCAGCAGTGGAGAGACAAATATGAACACTGAAGCTTTCTTT	CASSGETNMNTEAFF
-	TRBV10-3	-	TRBJ2-6	TGTGCCATCAGTGAGTCGATGGGCTCTGGGGCCAACGTCCTGACTTTC	CAISESMGSGANVLTF
-	TRBV30	many	TRBJ1-5	TGTGCCTGGGACCAAGGGACAAGCAATCAGCCCCAGCATTTT	CAWDQGTSNQPQHF
TRBD1	TRBV28	many	TRBJ1-2	TGTGCCAGCAGTCCCGGACAGGGGTCTTACTATGGCTACACCTTC	CASSPGQGSYYGYTF
-	TRBV3-1	many	TRBJ2-7	TGTGCCAGCAGCCATACGTCCTACGAGCAGTACTTC	CASSHTSYEQYF
TRBD2	TRBV29-1	many	TRBJ2-1	TGCAGCGTCCAACCGGGACTAGGTAGTAATGAGCAGTTCTTC	CSVQPGLGSNEQFF
TRBD2	TRBV28	-	TRBJ2-6	TGTGCCAGCAGTTTTGGGCTAGCGGGAGATATAGGGGCCAACGTCCTGACTTTC	CASSFGLAGDIGANVLTF
-	TRBV30	many	TRBJ1-2	TGTGCCTGGAGTACAGGGAGCGGCTATGGCTACACCTTC	CAWSTGSGYGYTF
TRBD2	TRBV7-8	many	TRBJ2-7	TGTGCCAGCAGCAAAGCGGGGGGCGACGAGCAGTACTTC	CASSKAGGDEQYF
-	TRBV4-1	few	TRBJ2-1	TGCGCCAGCAGCCAAGTCCTAGGTAGTGAGCAGTTCTTC	CASSQVLGSEQFF
TRBD1	TRBV12-3/TRBV12-4	few	TRBJ1-2	TGTGCCAGCAGTCGGGACAGGGGGCTCTATGGCTACACCTTC	CASSRDRGLYGYTF
-	TRBV5-5	few	TRBJ1-1	TGTGCCAGCAGCGACTACAGGGAGAACACTGAAGCTTTCTTT	CASSDYRENTEAFF
-	TRBV20-1	-	TRBJ2-2	TGCAGTGTTAGTATAGCGGAGAGGAACACCGGGGAGCTGTTTTTT	CSVSIAERNTGELFF
TRBD1	TRBV20-1	-	TRBJ1-6	TGCAGTGCTAGACCAGGGGGCAGTTCACCCCTCCACTTT	CSARPGGSSPLHF
-	TRBV6-1	-	TRBJ2-4	TGTGCCAGCAGACCCTTGGACATCGTAGCCAAAAACATTCAGTACTTC	CASRPLDIVAKNIQYF
-	TRBV27	many	TRBJ2-7	TGTGCCAGCAGTCGCTCCGGGACATCCTTCTACGAGCAGTACTTC	CASSRSGTSFYEQYF
-	TRBV19	few	TRBJ2-1	TGTGCCAGTATGGAGTTGGGCAATGAGCAGTTCTTC	CASMELGNEQFF
-	TRBV28	few	TRBJ1-3	TGTGCCAGCAGCCCCGGGCATTCTGGAAACACCATATATTTT	CASSPGHSGNTIYF
-	TRBV5-6	-	TRBJ1-4	TGTGCCAGCAGCTGGAGGGTTGGGGAAAAACTGTTTTTT	CASSWRVGEKLFF
TRBD1	TRBV6-1	few	TRBJ2-2	TGTGCCAGCAGTAGTCTGACAGGGGGCACCGGGGAGCTGTTTTTT	CASSSLTGGTGELFF
TRBD1	TRBV28	-	TRBJ1-5	TGTGCCAGCGCAGGACAGGGGGCAGTTCAGCCCCAGCATTTT	CASAGQGAVQPQHF
TRBD2	TRBV7-9	few	TRBJ2-1	TGTGCCAGCAGTTGGACTAGCGGATCTACCTACAATGAGCAGTTCTTC	CASSWTSGSTYNEQFF
-	TRBV28	many	TRBJ1-1	TGTGCCAGCCGAATACAGCGTTCCCAGGACAGGAACACTGAAGCTTTCTTT	CASRIQRSQDRNTEAFF
-	TRBV27	many	TRBJ1-5	TGTGCCAGCAGTTTACAGGGGTCAGGTCAGCCCCAGCATTTT	CASSLQGSGQPQHF
TRBD1	TRBV19	-	TRBJ1-5	TGTGCCAGTAGTGGACAGGGGGCGTTCAATCAGCCCCAGCATTTT	CASSGQGAFNQPQHF
TRBD2	TRBV5-1	many	TRBJ2-4	TGCGCCAGCAGCCCAGGACTAGCGGGTTCTCCCAAAAACATTCAGTACTTC	CASSPGLAGSPKNIQYF
-	TRBV20-1	few	TRBJ2-3	TGCAGTGCCTTTGGGACGGATACGCAGTATTTT	CSAFGTDTQYF
TRBD1	TRBV18	-	TRBJ1-5	TGTGCCAGCTCAAGGGACAGGATGAGAAGCAATCAGCCCCAGCATTTT	CASSRDRMRSNQPQHF
-	TRBV12-3/TRBV12-4	many	TRBJ2-2	TGTGCCAGCAGTTACCCCGGGGGCGCGAACACCGGGGAGCTGTTTTTT	CASSYPGGANTGELFF
TRBD1	TRBV10-3	many	TRBJ1-5	TGTGCCATCAGTGAGTCAGAGGGACAGGGGAATCAGCCCCAGCATTTT	CAISESEGQGNQPQHF
-	TRBV7-9	-	TRBJ2-3	TGTGCCAGCAGCGGGGTGGGGGGCACAGATACGCAGTATTTT	CASSGVGGTDTQYF
-	TRBV11-2	many	TRBJ2-7	TGTGCCAGCAGCTTCGTCTACTACGAGCAGTACTTC	CASSFVYYEQYF
TRBD1	TRBV15	few	TRBJ2-1	TGTGCCACCAGCAGAGTGGGGACAGGGGCGAACAATGAGCAGTTCTTC	CATSRVGTGANNEQFF
TRBD2	TRBV19	few	TRBJ2-7	TGTGCCAGTAGTACCTCCGGGCTAGCGGCGACCTACGAGCAGTACTTC	CASSTSGLAATYEQYF
TRBD2	TRBV7-2	many	TRBJ2-1	TGTGCCAGCAGCTTAGCGGCTACTAGCGGGAGTCCCGGCAATGAGCAGTTCTTC	CASSLAATSGSPGNEQFF
-	TRBV6-1	-	TRBJ2-7	TGTGCCAGCAGCCAAAGTGGGGTGGAGCAGTACTTC	CASSQSGVEQYF
-	TRBV28	-	TRBJ1-2	TGTGCCACCCAGGGTCCGTACTATGGCTACACCTTC	CATQGPYYGYTF